The clone carrying this T cell receptor beta chain came up many times. TCRdb reprocessed the reads via MiXCR and lists one record per CDR3 protein. The repertoire includes approximately 130,000 distinct CDR3 sequences, roughly 9% of them detected once, and roughly a tenth sits in the top ten. This sample is part of a study of T cell repertoires in cytomegalovirus infection. The receptor was derived from a human donor in good health (CMV status not recorded). Some clones in this sample may be carry-over from other donors' samples. The material sequenced was PBMCs.

The CDR3, as DNA: TGTGCCAGCAGTACCCGAGGGGGGGTGAACACTGAAGCTTTCTTT. Its protein product is CASSTRGGVNTEAFF. This chain links TRBV6-2 or TRBV6-3 with TRBJ1-1; D may be TRBD1 (6 bases). Per germline, CDR1 MNHEY and CDR2 SVGEGT. The germline V and J ends were trimmed by 5 bases and 0 bases, with 13 bases remaining between them. The CDR3 contains 15 residues.